Below, 9 T cell receptor beta chains from the same sample are listed, as sequenced in a study of shared clonotypes between healthy human individuals (dated by TCRdb to the early 2020s). The receptor library was made with the immunoSEQ multiplex PCR assay. Not all clones reach the TCRdb copy of this immuneACCESS table, which keeps in-frame sequences only. Checked studies attribute under half of the gap to unresolved V genes and leave the rest unexplained. The sample contains 600,000 to 750,000 clones, less than 95% of them found a single time. Clones ranked in the top ten supply more than 30% of the sample. Sample: memory CD8+ T cells from PBMCs. This specimen's cell subset or site label, interpreted: CD45RO+ cells pooled with CCR7-negative TemRA cells. Every receptor here comes from a young man in good health. Some clones in this sample may be carry-over from other donors' samples.

V is TRBV10-3 and J is TRBJ2-7, with unresolved D. Trimming stripped 6 bases from V and 1 base from J, with 13 bases between. Germline values: CDR1 ENHRY, CDR2 SYGVKD. There are 14 residues in the CDR3. The CDR3 is CAIRTLDGSYEQYF. The CDR3 region has the DNA TGTGCCATCAGAACCCTGGACGGATCCTACGAGCAGTACTTC.

This clone came up once. The J gene is TRBJ1-1, the V gene TRBV6-1; perhaps TRBD1 as D (6 bases). Trimming took off 3 bases at V and 5 bases at J, with 10 bases between the two ends. The CDR3 totals 13 residues. The V gene's germline CDR1 is MNHNS and CDR2 SASEGT. The CDR3 region is CASSEARGTEAFF. The CDR3 DNA is TGTGCCAGCAGTGAGGCAAGGGGGACTGAAGCTTTCTTT.

The chain joins TRBV28 to TRBJ1-3; D remains unclear. The CDR3 sequence is 13 residues long. Looked up from germline, CDR1 is MDHEN and CDR2 is SYDVKM. The V and J ends lost 2 bases and 7 bases respectively, with 9 bases between them. The CDR3 loop reads CASSLAGSNTIYF. The CDR3, as DNA: TGTGCCAGCAGTTTAGCCGGGTCTAACACCATATATTTT.

The rearrangement links TRBV1 to TRBJ1-3. TRBV1 is listed as a pseudogene. This CDR3 region has 13 residues. The CDR3: CASSQGPGNTIYF. The CDR3 nucleotides read TGCGCCAGCAGCCAAGGACCCGGAAACACCATATATTTT.

The CDR3 sequence is CASSLLGTGKHNEQFF. The DNA for the CDR3 is TGTGCCAGCAGTTTATTAGGGACAGGGAAACACAATGAGCAGTTCTTC. The rearrangement joins TRBV27 to TRBJ2-1; 9 bases line up with TRBD1. This CDR3 has 16 residues. The junction had 6 bases not matched to a gene; V was cut back by 1 base and J by 5 bases. Germline assignment: CDR1 MNHEY and CDR2 SMNVEV (reference sequence).

The chain is built from TRBV7-9 and TRBJ2-5; D is uncertain. The CDR3 covers 13 residues. Germline V gene sequence: CDR1 SEHNR, CDR2 FQNEAQ (reference sequence). Deletions cut 5 bases from V and 4 bases from J, with 11 bases between. The CDR3: CASSPSWGETQYF. CDR3 in DNA: TGTGCCAGCAGCCCCAGTTGGGGAGAGACCCAGTACTTC.

The rearrangement uses TRBV28 and TRBJ2-2, with D unclear. Germline CDR1 and CDR2: MDHEN and SYDVKM. This CDR3 has 14 amino acids. With 5 bases removed from V and 2 bases from J, the gap between germline ends came to 9 bases. The CDR3 reads CASSPPPNTGELFF. DNA of the CDR3: TGTGCCAGCAGTCCCCCACCCAACACCGGGGAGCTGTTTTTT.

This chain links TRBV28 with TRBJ2-7, with 9 positions matching TRBD1. The germline gives CDR1 MDHEN, CDR2 SYDVKM. V trimming: 4 bases; J trimming: 0 bases; junction bases outside the gene matches: 19. CDR3 length: 20 residues. The CDR3 nucleotides read TGTGCCAGCAGTTCACCCGAGATAACAGGGGGCCGGTCGGGCTCCTACGAGCAGTACTTC. Protein sequence: CASSSPEITGGRSGSYEQYF.

The gene calls are TRBV5-4 and TRBJ1-1, with 12 bases that match TRBD1. The CDR3 sequence is 16 residues long. Germline CDR1 reads SGHNT; CDR2 reads YYREEE (reference sequence). The J segment lost 3 bases and the V segment lost 3 bases, leaving 6 bases of the junction unmatched. The CDR3 nucleotides read TGTGCCAGCAGCTCCGGGACAGGGGGCTTCTACACTGAAGCTTTCTTT. It codes for CASSSGTGGFYTEAFF.